A single TCR beta chain is shown here with its context. This record belongs to a study of brain T cells in children with intractable seizures. The time point: blood from clinic visit 5 months post-surgery; TSC patient then seizure free. Trimming cost V 4 bases and J 0 bases, with 10 bases left between them. Germline-derived CDR1 and CDR2 are SGHDN and FVKESK. The CDR3 spans 14 residues. The repertoire was sequenced with immunoSEQ multiplex PCR; TCRdb's copy has only in-frame clones and lacks some. The sample lists about 340,000 clones; more than 85% were seen once. The TCR comes from a boy less than two years old with tuberous sclerosis and intractable seizures. The J gene is TRBJ2-7, the V gene TRBV14, with no clear D. The sequenced sample was peripheral blood, obtained 4 to 5 months after surgery. The CDR3 reads CASSPPSNSYEQYF. DNA of the CDR3: TGTGCCAGCAGCCCCCCCTCTAACTCCTACGAGCAGTACTTC.